This T cell receptor (beta chain) is drawn from a study of cytomegalovirus exposure and HLA in healthy donors. At the level of the study: Clustering assigned about four fifths of the roughly 430 genotyped donors to the Caucasian-associated ancestry cluster.

The PCR was carried out with 60 Vbeta primers and 13 Jbeta primers. Profiled with immunoSEQ multiplex PCR; TCRdb holds only in-frame clones, not every one. Among some 130,000 clones, approximately 80% were seen once, and the ten largest hold about 2.2%. Study-wide results and caveats: Information on immune exposure was restricted to one variable (CMV serostatus).

Concerning this clone: The antigen is not known.

The sequenced sample consisted of PBMCs. The TCR originated in a man in his thirties or forties in good health and CMV-seronegative.

For the CDR3, the DNA is TGTGCCAGCAGTCACCCGGGACTTTATAGCACAGATACGCAGTATTTT. Translating it yields CASSHPGLYSTDTQYF. The chain has TRBV6-6 and TRBJ2-3, with a possible D match to TRBD2 (6 bases). The CDR3 has 16 amino acids. With 5 bases removed from V and 0 bases from J, the gap between germline ends came to 15 bases. Germline V lookup: CDR1 MNHNY, CDR2 SVGAGI (reference sequence).